The 8 T cell receptor beta chains listed next were all sequenced from one sample in a study of blood T cell repertoires in COVID-19. TCRdb's table, derived via immunoSEQ multiplex PCR, lists solely in-frame clones and lacks some. The table has about 220,000 clones, roughly 82% seen once. Sample: peripheral blood. Source of these receptors: a woman aged 70 to 79 with acute or convalescent COVID-19.

The chain joins TRBV11-2 to TRBJ1-5; D remains ambiguous. Germline V CDR1 and CDR2: SGHAT, FQNNGV. This CDR3 contains 14 residues. The ends were cut back, 1 base at V and 5 bases at J, with 9 bases in the middle. The chain's CDR3 is CASSLAGRDQPQHF. The CDR3 DNA follows: TGTGCCAGCAGCTTAGCGGGAAGAGATCAGCCCCAGCATTTT. The full variable domain, in which reference TRBV11-2 and TRBJ1-5 provide the parts outside the CDR3, is EAGVAQSPRYKIIEKRQSVAFWCNPISGHATLYWYQQILGQGPKLLIQFQNNGVVDDSQLPKDRFSAERLKGVDSTLKIQPAKLEDSAVYLCASSLAGRDQPQHFGDGTRLSIL.

The rearrangement uses TRBV12-3 or TRBV12-4 and TRBJ1-2; TRBD1 matches 7 bases. The CDR3 is 13 residues long. The ends lost 6 bases at V and 3 bases at J; junction bases unmatched: 4. The CDR3, as DNA: TGTGCCAGCAGGAGAACAGGGGACTATGGCTACACCTTC. Amino acids: CASRRTGDYGYTF.

J is TRBJ1-1 and V is TRBV12-5, with D perhaps TRBD1 (6 bases). Trimming pared 3 bases from V and 4 bases from J, leaving 15 bases between. CDR1 LGHNT and CDR2 FRNRAP come from the germline V gene. The CDR3 extends over 15 amino acids. CDR3 amino acids: CASGLTGTRPTEAFF. The CDR3 DNA is TGTGCTAGTGGTTTAACAGGGACGCGGCCCACTGAAGCTTTCTTT. Looking up the rest from reference TRBV12-5 and TRBJ1-1 gives the full variable domain: DARVTQTPRHKVTEMGQEVTMRCQPILGHNTVFWYRQTMMQGLELLAYFRNRAPLDDSGMPKDRFSAEMPDATLATLKIQPSEPRDSAVYFCASGLTGTRPTEAFFGQGTRLTVV.

The chain carries TRBV3-1 (or the pseudogene TRBV3-2) and TRBJ2-2; D is possibly TRBD2 (5 bases). Germline CDR1 LGHDT, CDR2 YNNKEL (reference sequence). The CDR3 loop spans 13 amino acids. V lost 4 bases to trimming and J lost 10 bases, with 13 bases between them. CDR3: CASSLSGGAELFF. DNA of the CDR3: TGTGCCAGCAGCCTAAGTGGAGGAGCGGAGCTGTTTTTT.

The chain recombines TRBV2 with TRBJ2-1, with 10 bases identical to TRBD2. CDR1 is SNHLY and CDR2 is FYNNEI in the germline V gene. The CDR3 spans 15 residues. The V and J ends lost 4 bases and 4 bases, in that order; junction bases with no gene match: 4. The CDR3 reads CASSVPSGGYNEQFF. The CDR3 DNA reads TGTGCCAGCAGTGTTCCTAGCGGGGGATACAATGAGCAGTTCTTC.

The rearrangement joins TRBV9 to TRBJ1-1, with 10 positions matching TRBD1. This CDR3 is 13 amino acids long. V gave up 3 bases and J gave up 5 bases; unmatched junction bases: 1. CDR1 and CDR2 (germline): SGDLS, YYNGEE. Here the CDR3 DNA reads TGTGCCAGCAGCGGGGACAGGGGTACTGAAGCTTTCTTT. It is translated as CASSGDRGTEAFF.

This clone was counted between two and nine times. The CDR3 here is CASSSPGTGAYEQYF. Written as DNA, the CDR3 is TGTGCCAGCTCATCTCCCGGGACGGGGGCCTACGAGCAGTACTTC. The gene calls are TRBV18 and TRBJ2-7; possibly TRBD2 for D (6 bases). In germline, CDR1 is KGHSH, CDR2 LQKENI. The V end was cut by 5 bases, the J end by 2 bases, with 16 bases between. The CDR3 runs to 15 residues.

The chain combines TRBV28 with TRBJ1-1; TRBD1 aligns across 9 bases. Germline CDR1 reads MDHEN; CDR2 reads SYDVKM. Germline trimming cut 9 bases from V and 3 bases from J; bases unmatched to any gene: 11. The CDR3 totals 15 residues. The CDR3 sequence: CASPKGTGPYTEAFF. The CDR3 DNA reads TGTGCCAGTCCCAAAGGGACAGGGCCGTACACTGAAGCTTTCTTT.